This T cell receptor beta chain was documented in a study of breast tumors, draining lymph nodes, adjacent tissues. The lymph nodes were axillary draining lymph nodes from breast cancer patients. This CDR3 has 15 residues. Germline loops: CDR1 SGDLS, CDR2 YYNGEE. J was trimmed by 3 bases and V by 1 base; bases with no gene match: 5. At least ten counts were recorded for this clonotype. Its cognate antigen is unknown. Study-wide results and caveats: That most tumor T cells come from lymph nodes remained unproven. Tumor repertoires ranked between lymph nodes and nontumor tissue in diversity, with V and J gene preferences. The data were judged consistent with most tumor T cells coming from lymph node and expanding in tumor.

TCRdb passed the multiplex PCR reads through MiXCR, listing each CDR3 protein once. Of 200,000 to 300,000 distinct CDR3 sequences listed, 30% are singletons. Sequencing was done on a sample of axillary lymph node tissue. The chain combines TRBV9 with TRBJ2-7, with TRBD1 identical over 9 bases. The origin of this receptor is a female donor with breast cancer. Some clones in this sample may be carry-over from other donors' samples. CDR3 nucleotides: TGTGCCAGCAGCGTATTCCCGGACAGGGGCTACGAGCAGTACTTC. It codes for CASSVFPDRGYEQYF.